In this sample, the clone carrying this TCR beta chain turned up a few times. Its antigen is as yet unknown. Produced via immunoSEQ multiplex PCR; TCRdb's table is partial and in-frame only. The table has 100,000 to 110,000 clones, 94% seen once; the top ten hold approximately 1.5%. This sample is part of a study of siplizumab effects on memory and regulatory T cells. Study findings and constraints: The naive T cell population seemed more diverse than memory cells and seemed a major contributor to the alloresponse.

This clonotype was obtained from a human donor in good health. Sequencing used non-Treg CD4+ T cells sorted from blood.

CDR3 in amino acids: CAISESVGENYGYTF. The CDR3 nucleotides are TGTGCCATCAGTGAGTCTGTGGGGGAAAACTATGGCTACACCTTC. The J gene is TRBJ1-2, the V gene TRBV10-3, with D perhaps matching TRBD1 (5 bases). The V gene's germline CDR1 is ENHRY and CDR2 SYGVKD. The CDR3 is 15 residues long. V was shortened by 0 bases and J by 2 bases, with 10 bases between the two germline ends.